The TCR gamma chain under discussion was sequenced for a study of gamma-delta T cells after stem cell transplantation. This clone was counted between two and nine times. Other DNA sequences within the sample encode an identical CDR3. The V and J ends lost 4 bases and 6 bases, in that order; junction bases with no gene match: 3. CDR3 length: 15 residues. In germline, CDR1 is GITISATS, CDR2 ISYDGTV (reference sequence). TCRdb fed the RT-PCR reads to CATT. In the table there are approximately 1,200 gamma-chain clones, approximately 15% of which are singletons. This receptor was identified in a human donor. It is not recorded whose cells these are; they may come from a transplant donor. The chain uses TRGV9 and TRGJP. Sequenced input: gamma-delta T cells. The CDR3 loop reads CALWDRELGKKIKVF. The DNA of the CDR3 is TGTGCCTTGTGGGACCGAGAGTTGGGCAAAAAAATCAAGGTATTT.